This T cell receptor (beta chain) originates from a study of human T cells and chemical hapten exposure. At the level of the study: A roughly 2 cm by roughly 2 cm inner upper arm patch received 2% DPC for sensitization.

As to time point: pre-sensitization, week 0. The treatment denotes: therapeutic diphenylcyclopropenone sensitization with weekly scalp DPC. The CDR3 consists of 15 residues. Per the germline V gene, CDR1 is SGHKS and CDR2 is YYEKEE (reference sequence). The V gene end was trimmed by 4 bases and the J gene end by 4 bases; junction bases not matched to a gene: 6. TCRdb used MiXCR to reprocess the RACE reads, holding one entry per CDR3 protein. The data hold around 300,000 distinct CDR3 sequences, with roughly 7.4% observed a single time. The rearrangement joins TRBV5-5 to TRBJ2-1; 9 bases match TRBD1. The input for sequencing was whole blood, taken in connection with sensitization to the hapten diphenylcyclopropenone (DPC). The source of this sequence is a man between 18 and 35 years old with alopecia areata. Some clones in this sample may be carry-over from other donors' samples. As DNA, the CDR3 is TGTGCCAGCAGCCTGGGACAGGGTATATACAATGAGCAGTTCTTC. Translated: CASSLGQGIYNEQFF.